The clone carrying this TCR beta chain showed up just once. The source of the sample is a study of CD8 T cells in Susac syndrome. The authors reverse transcribed roughly 0.5 to 1 ug RNA with random hexamers. Amplification of the TCR beta CDR3 was carried out by immunoSEQ multiplex PCR, which spanned a total of 54 Vbeta and 13 Jbeta segments. TCRdb reanalysed the immunoSEQ multiplex PCR reads using MiXCR and keeps one entry per CDR3 protein. The profile shows around 160,000 distinct CDR3 sequences, around 94% of them singletons. This CDR3 is built from 16 residues. Germline CDR1 reads SGHKS; CDR2 reads YYEKEE (reference sequence). V was cut by 3 bases and J by 0 bases, with 13 bases left in between. TCR beta sequencing was performed on blood CD8+ and CD4+ T cells. Negative magnetic isolation gave CD8+ and CD4+ cells; FACS enriched CD8+ TEMRA.

The genes are TRBV5-5 and TRBJ2-1; TRBD1 or TRBD2 may be the D gene (5 bases each). The source is a human donor in good health. Input material: CD4+ T cells from PBMCs. CDR3 sequence reads: CASSSRGDGSYNEQFF. The CDR3, as DNA: TGTGCCAGCAGCTCGCGAGGGGACGGCTCCTACAATGAGCAGTTCTTC.